This TCR beta chain was identified during a study of monozygotic twins with inflammatory bowel disease. TCRdb reprocessed the 5' RACE reads and stores each CDR3 protein as one record, lacking DNA. The sample data list approximately 140,000 distinct CDR3 sequences. Germline V gives CDR1 LGHNT, CDR2 FRNRAP. There are 15 residues in the CDR3. Sequenced material: blood. The J gene is TRBJ1-5, the V gene TRBV12-5; TCRdb's D call, TRBD1, is unchecked because there is no DNA. This TCR was recovered from a human donor with ulcerative colitis or Crohn's disease, or a healthy co-twin of an affected twin (not recorded which). The CDR3 sequence: CASGEGQSSNQPQHF.